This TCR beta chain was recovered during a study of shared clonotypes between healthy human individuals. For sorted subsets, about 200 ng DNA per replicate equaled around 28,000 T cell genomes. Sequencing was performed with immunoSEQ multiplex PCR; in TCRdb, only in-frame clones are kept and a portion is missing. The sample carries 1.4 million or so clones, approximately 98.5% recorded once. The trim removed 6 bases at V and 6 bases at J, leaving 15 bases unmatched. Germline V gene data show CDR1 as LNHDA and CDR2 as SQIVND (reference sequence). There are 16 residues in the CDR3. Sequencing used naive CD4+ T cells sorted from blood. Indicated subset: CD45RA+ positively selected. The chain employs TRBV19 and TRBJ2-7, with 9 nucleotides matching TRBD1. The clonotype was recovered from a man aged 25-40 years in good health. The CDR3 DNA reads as TGTGCCAGTAGCACCACCCCGGGACAGGGAGCTGGCGAGCAGTACTTC. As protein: CASSTTPGQGAGEQYF. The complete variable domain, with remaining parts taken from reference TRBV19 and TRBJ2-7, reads DGGITQSPKYLFRKEGQNVTLSCEQNLNHDAMYWYRQDPGQGLRLIYYSQIVNDFQKGDIAEGYSVSREKKESFPLTVTSAQKNPTAFYLCASSTTPGQGAGEQYFGPGTRLTVT.